Below are 32 T cell receptor beta chains sequenced from a single sample in a study of T cell changes during pregnancy in multiple sclerosis. Using immunoSEQ multiplex PCR, the repertoire was profiled, and TCRdb retains in-frame clones only, with some absent. Seen here are 85,000 to 100,000 clones, approximately 90% observed once, and the top ten hold about 0.91%. This specimen was peripheral blood, taken before pregnancy. These receptors were obtained from a female donor with multiple sclerosis, enrolled in a pregnancy study.

The chain uses TRBV7-9 and TRBJ2-2; 10 bases fit TRBD2. The CDR3 totals 19 residues. Trimming at V came to 1 base and at J to 3 bases, leaving 11 bases not matched to a gene. Germline V gene lookup returns CDR1 SEHNR and CDR2 FQNEAQ (reference sequence). Here the CDR3 reads CASSLEPAGGPLDTGELFF. DNA of the CDR3: TGTGCCAGCAGCTTAGAACCAGCGGGAGGGCCTCTCGACACCGGGGAGCTGTTTTTT.

V is TRBV27 and J is TRBJ1-1; 8 bases are a match to TRBD1. V trimming: 5 bases; J trimming: 2 bases; junction bases outside the gene matches: 10. Germline assignment: CDR1 MNHEY and CDR2 SMNVEV (reference sequence). CDR3 length: 16 amino acids. The CDR3 spells CASSLTSGTGNTEAFF. The CDR3 DNA reads TGTGCCAGCAGTCTCACTTCCGGGACAGGTAACACTGAAGCTTTCTTT.

The chain is built from TRBV2 and TRBJ2-1, with 13 positions matching TRBD2. From germline, CDR1 is SNHLY and CDR2 FYNNEI. Losses at the gene ends were 8 bases for V and 7 bases for J; bases not matched to a gene: 2. The CDR3 sequence is 13 residues long. Here the CDR3 DNA reads TGTGCCAGCCGACTAGCGGGAGGTAATGAGCAGTTCTTC. Protein sequence: CASRLAGGNEQFF.

This clone was picked up one time. The chain employs TRBV4-1 and TRBJ2-2, with TRBD1 as a possible D gene (6 bases). Germline values: CDR1 MGHRA, CDR2 YSYEKL. Deletions cut 8 bases from V and 5 bases from J, with 12 bases between. CDR3 length equals 13 residues. The CDR3 DNA follows: TGCGCCAGCTTACAACAGGGAACCGGGGAGCTGTTTTTT. As protein: CASLQQGTGELFF.

The V gene is TRBV6-4, the J gene TRBJ1-2; D gene uncertain. Germline CDR1 and CDR2: MRHNA and SNTAGT. Between the trimmed V and J ends, which lost 3 bases and 1 base, there was a span of 6 bases. The CDR3 extends over 13 amino acids. The CDR3 DNA reads as TGTGCCAGCAGTGAGGGCAATAACTATGGCTACACCTTC. Translation: CASSEGNNYGYTF.

The chain is built from TRBV20-1 and TRBJ2-7; perhaps TRBD1 as D (5 bases). Trimming left V 0 bases short and J 10 bases short, with 10 bases between. Germline V CDR1 and CDR2: DFQATT, SNEGSKA (reference sequence). The CDR3 extends over 11 amino acids. The CDR3 protein is CSARDLREQYF. The CDR3 region has the DNA TGCAGTGCTAGAGACCTCAGGGAACAGTACTTC.

The V gene is TRBV28, the J gene TRBJ1-3, with TRBD1 matching 11 bases. The V gene's germline CDR1 is MDHEN and CDR2 SYDVKM. V gave up 3 bases and J gave up 7 bases; unmatched junction bases: 2. The CDR3 sequence is 14 residues long. CDR3 loop: CASSFRDRGNTIYF. The DNA for the CDR3 is TGTGCCAGCAGTTTTAGGGACAGGGGGAACACCATATATTTT.

The chain couples TRBV11-2 to TRBJ2-3; the match to TRBD2 covers 12 bases. The CDR3 is 14 residues long. The ends lost 6 bases at V and 7 bases at J; junction bases unmatched: 5. Germline V CDR1 and CDR2: SGHAT, FQNNGV. CDR3 protein: CASSLAGGPNTQYF. CDR3 sequence (DNA): TGTGCCAGCAGTCTAGCGGGAGGGCCAAATACGCAGTATTTT.

This clone has only one observation. The gene calls are TRBV7-9 and TRBJ2-2; the D is unclear. Germline CDR1 and CDR2: SEHNR and FQNEAQ (reference sequence). V lost 5 bases and J 2 bases, leaving 9 bases between the germline ends. The CDR3 is 14 amino acids. The CDR3 loop is CASSDVRNTGELFF. The CDR3 DNA reads as TGTGCCAGCAGCGATGTGAGAAACACCGGGGAGCTGTTTTTT.

The chain uses TRBV18 and TRBJ2-7, with D possibly being TRBD2 (6 bases). This CDR3 spans 14 amino acids. V lost 5 bases to trimming and J lost 3 bases, with 14 bases between them. Germline V CDR1 and CDR2: KGHSH, LQKENI. The CDR3 nucleotides are TGTGCCAGCTCAATTGCGGGGACCGTCTACGAGCAGTACTTC. Residues: CASSIAGTVYEQYF.

This clone was detected only once. V is TRBV11-1 and J is TRBJ2-7; weak D call: TRBD1 (5 bases). Germline V CDR1 and CDR2: SGHAT, FQDESV (reference sequence). This CDR3 comprises 16 residues. Trimming removed 5 bases at V and 1 base at J, with 18 bases between. CDR3 residues: CASSLEDTLGSYEQYF. The CDR3 DNA reads TGTGCCAGCAGCCTAGAGGACACCCTCGGATCCTACGAGCAGTACTTC. The whole variable domain, filled in from reference TRBV11-1 and TRBJ2-7, reads EAEVAQSPRYKITEKSQAVAFWCDPISGHATLYWYRQILGQGPELLVQFQDESVVDDSQLPKDRFSAERLKGVDSTLKIQPAELGDSAMYLCASSLEDTLGSYEQYFGPGTRLTVT.

This chain connects TRBV2 to TRBJ2-5, with TRBD1 as a possible D gene (6 bases). The ends were cut back, 8 bases at V and 0 bases at J, with 13 bases in the middle. The germline V gene has CDR1 SNHLY and CDR2 FYNNEI. This CDR3 contains 14 residues. CDR3 nucleotides: TGTGCCAGCGGGACAACAGTGTACCAAGAGACCCAGTACTTC. This encodes CASGTTVYQETQYF.

This clone was recorded only once. V gene TRBV30 combines with J gene TRBJ2-7; 8 bases align to TRBD1. The CDR3 consists of 18 residues. Germline V lookup: CDR1 GTSNPN, CDR2 SVGIG (reference sequence). Trimming took 0 bases from V and 5 from J; bases not matched to a gene: 18. The CDR3 DNA sequence: TGTGCCTGGAGTGTACCTACCTGGACAGGGCACTGGGTCCACGAGCAGTACTTC. This sequence encodes CAWSVPTWTGHWVHEQYF.

The gene calls are TRBV7-2 and TRBJ2-5; D is uncertain. The V and J ends lost 4 bases and 5 bases respectively, with 5 bases between them. Looked up from germline, CDR1 is SGHTA and CDR2 is FQGNSA. This CDR3 is 11 amino acids long. CDR3 protein: CASSSRETQYF. The CDR3 nucleotides are TGTGCCAGCAGCTCCAGGGAGACCCAGTACTTC.

The CDR3 DNA sequence: TGTGCCAGCAGCCCCGGGGACAATGAGCAGTTCTTC. This gives the protein CASSPGDNEQFF. The chain links TRBV9 to TRBJ2-1, with TRBD2 as a possible D gene (5 bases). Germline V CDR1 and CDR2: SGDLS, YYNGEE. V lost 4 bases and J lost 5, with 7 bases in between. There are 12 residues in the CDR3.

The chain has TRBV27 and TRBJ2-2, with 16 bases aligning to TRBD2. Germline assignment: CDR1 MNHEY and CDR2 SMNVEV (reference sequence). V gave up 4 bases and J gave up 1 base; unmatched junction bases: 6. This CDR3 contains 19 residues. CDR3 protein: CASSSSGTSGRVNTGELFF. Here the CDR3 DNA reads TGTGCCAGCAGTTCTTCCGGGACTAGCGGGAGGGTGAACACCGGGGAGCTGTTTTTT.

The chain is built from TRBV13 and TRBJ1-1; D not resolved. The CDR3 extends over 14 amino acids. Looked up from germline, CDR1 is PRHDT and CDR2 is FYEKMQ (reference sequence). V lost 5 bases, J lost 0 bases, and 10 bases lay in between. CDR3 loop: CASSQPGLNTEAFF. CDR3 bases: TGTGCCAGCAGCCAACCAGGCCTGAACACTGAAGCTTTCTTT.

The rearrangement uses TRBV7-3 and TRBJ2-7; 7 nucleotides align to TRBD1. V shed 5 bases, J shed 2 bases, and the junction held 6 bases outside the gene matches. The CDR3 is 14 amino acids. The germline gives CDR1 SGHTA, CDR2 FQGTGA. The CDR3 is CASSRGQGAYEQYF. The CDR3 bases are TGTGCCAGCAGCAGAGGGCAGGGGGCCTACGAGCAGTACTTC.

The V and J genes are TRBV11-3 and TRBJ2-2; perhaps TRBD1 as D (6 bases). From germline, CDR1 is SGHNT and CDR2 YENEEA. V was shortened by 5 bases and J by 2 bases, with 12 bases between the two germline ends. The length of the CDR3 is 15 residues. The CDR3 DNA sequence: TGTGCCAGCAGCCCAGACAGGCGAAACACCGGGGAGCTGTTTTTT. This encodes CASSPDRRNTGELFF.

CDR3 sequence (DNA): TGTGCCAGCAGTAGCTCTAGCGGGATCTTTAGGGAGCAGTTCTTC. This translates into CASSSSSGIFREQFF. The chain is built from TRBV6-1 and TRBJ2-1; TRBD2 agrees at 9 bases. Germline-derived CDR1 and CDR2 are MNHNS and SASEGT. Trimming took 5 bases from V and 10 from J; bases not matched to a gene: 12. The CDR3 sequence is 15 residues long.

This chain connects TRBV7-2 to TRBJ2-1; TRBD2 matches at 16 bases. From germline, CDR1 is SGHTA and CDR2 FQGNSA. Trimming at V came to 6 bases and at J to 7 bases, leaving 9 bases not matched to a gene. The CDR3 has 17 residues. This CDR3 reads CASSPGGLAGGPNEQFF. The CDR3 coding sequence is TGTGCCAGCAGTCCCGGGGGACTAGCGGGGGGGCCAAATGAGCAGTTCTTC.

This chain links TRBV7-3 with TRBJ1-6; D may be TRBD1 (6 bases). CDR1 and CDR2 (germline): SGHTA, FQGTGA. V was cut by 1 base and J by 4 bases, with 11 bases left in between. CDR3 length equals 16 residues. The CDR3 reads CASSLKPGEYNSPLHF. The DNA of the CDR3 is TGTGCCAGCAGCTTAAAGCCAGGGGAGTATAATTCACCCCTCCACTTT.

The gene calls are TRBV7-9 and TRBJ1-5; TRBD1 might be the D (6 bases). Germline V CDR1 and CDR2: SEHNR, FQNEAQ (reference sequence). The V and J ends lost 1 base and 4 bases respectively, with 11 bases between them. The CDR3 runs to 15 residues. The CDR3 DNA is TGTGCCAGCAGCTTAGAGGGGGGGGCGAATCAGCCCCAGCATTTT. Translation: CASSLEGGANQPQHF.

This rearrangement joins TRBV15 to TRBJ2-1; D is unclear. Germline loops: CDR1 LNHNV, CDR2 YYDKDF (reference sequence). The CDR3 has 13 residues. Between the trimmed V and J ends, which lost 0 bases and 13 bases, there was a span of 13 bases. DNA of the CDR3: TGTGCCACCAGCAGAGATAAGAGCGTCAATCAGTTCTTC. It is translated as CATSRDKSVNQFF.

The rearrangement links TRBV2 to TRBJ1-2; TRBD1 matches 9 bases. This CDR3 spans 14 amino acids. J was trimmed by 6 bases and V by 5 bases; bases with no gene match: 7. From germline, CDR1 is SNHLY and CDR2 FYNNEI. This CDR3 is CASSLLRDRDGYTF. In nucleotides, the CDR3 is TGTGCCAGCAGTCTTCTCCGGGACAGGGATGGCTACACCTTC.

The CDR3, as DNA: TGTGCCAGCAGTGACTCCGGGACAACCTACGAGCAGTACTTC. Translation: CASSDSGTTYEQYF. V is TRBV2 and J is TRBJ2-7; tentative D call: TRBD1 (6 bases). V lost 3 bases to trimming and J lost 2 bases, with 11 bases between them. The CDR3 spans 14 residues. Germline V gene lookup returns CDR1 SNHLY and CDR2 FYNNEI.

The chain carries TRBV5-4 and TRBJ2-5, with TRBD2 matching 12 bases. V was clipped by 1 base and J by 5 bases; unmatched bases: 6. The CDR3 contains 16 residues. CDR1 is SGHNT and CDR2 is YYREEE in the germline V gene (reference sequence). The DNA for the CDR3 is TGTGCCAGCAGCTTGCCTAGCGGGGGGGCGTCCGAGACCCAGTACTTC. This codes for CASSLPSGGASETQYF. Drawing the rest from reference TRBV5-4 and TRBJ2-5, the complete variable domain is ETGVTQSPTHLIKTRGQQVTLRCSSQSGHNTVSWYQQALGQGPQFIFQYYREEENGRGNFPPRFSGLQFPNYSSELNVNALELDDSALYLCASSLPSGGASETQYFGPGTRLLVL.

This sequence joins TRBV5-1 and TRBJ2-2; 9 nucleotides align to TRBD1. The CDR3 is 14 residues long. V lost 5 bases and J lost 3; bases outside the gene matches: 2. CDR1 is SGHRS and CDR2 is YFSETQ in the germline V gene. In DNA, the CDR3 is TGCGCCAGCAGTCGGGACAGGGACACCGGGGAGCTGTTTTTT. Its protein is CASSRDRDTGELFF.

This chain joins TRBV2 and TRBJ1-1, with TRBD1 as a possible D gene (6 bases). This CDR3 contains 13 residues. The germline V gene encodes CDR1 SNHLY and CDR2 FYNNEI. Between the trimmed V and J ends, which lost 7 bases and 5 bases, there was a span of 14 bases. The CDR3 spells CASIRQARTEAFF. Here the CDR3 DNA reads TGTGCCAGCATAAGACAGGCGAGGACTGAAGCTTTCTTT.

This chain's CDR3 is CASNSGGAGETQYF. The CDR3 DNA reads as TGTGCTAGTAATAGCGGGGGGGCCGGTGAGACCCAGTACTTC. The chain carries TRBV12-5 and TRBJ2-5; 11 bases are a match to TRBD2. The CDR3 extends over 14 amino acids. Germline V lookup: CDR1 LGHNT, CDR2 FRNRAP. V gave up 8 bases and J gave up 5 bases; unmatched junction bases: 7.

The chain has TRBV29-1 and TRBJ2-1; D may be TRBD2 (6 bases). Between the trimmed V and J ends, which lost 5 bases and 9 bases, there was a span of 14 bases. The CDR3 is 12 amino acids. CDR1 and CDR2 from the germline V gene are SQVTM and ANQGSEA. CDR3 sequence reads: CSVPQGLGEQFF. The CDR3 DNA follows: TGCAGCGTTCCCCAGGGACTGGGTGAGCAGTTCTTC.

The chain carries TRBV4-3 and TRBJ2-7, with D possibly being TRBD1 (6 bases). This CDR3 region has 15 residues. V was trimmed by 0 bases and J by 5 bases, leaving 14 bases between them. Germline assignment: CDR1 LGHNA and CDR2 YSLEER. The CDR3 spells CASSQERQGPHEQYF. DNA of the CDR3: TGCGCCAGCAGCCAAGAACGTCAGGGGCCCCACGAGCAGTACTTC.